This entry describes one TCR beta chain. Clones were read by immunoSEQ multiplex PCR, and TCRdb kept only the in-frame ones, dropping some. The sample consists of hundreds of thousands of clones, more than 80% of them appearing once. The sample is drawn from a study of blood T cell repertoires in COVID-19. About the study: Samples came from the United States, Italy and Spain, spanning acute and convalescent COVID-19. Sample material is recorded as cDNA or gDNA derived from T cells, B-cell-depleted T cells, or PBMCs.

V was pared by 6 bases and J by 4 bases, with 11 bases between. This CDR3 spans 13 amino acids. Germline V gene lookup returns CDR1 KGHDR and CDR2 SFDVKD. This rearrangement joins TRBV24-1 to TRBJ1-2; TRBD1 might be the D (6 bases). This TCR derives from a woman in her late teens or twenties with acute or convalescent COVID-19. The sample comprised peripheral blood. The CDR3 loop reads CATSLGAGYGYTF. The CDR3 DNA sequence: TGTGCCACCAGTTTGGGGGCGGGCTATGGCTACACCTTC.